These 28 T cell receptor beta chains share one sample of origin, sequenced in a study of T cell responses to AZD1222 COVID-19 vaccine. Clones were read by immunoSEQ multiplex PCR, and TCRdb kept only the in-frame ones, dropping some. The sample consists of around 200,000 clones, roughly 93% of them appearing once. The specimen was peripheral blood, collected on day 0 of AZD1222 vaccination. Source of these receptors: an adult in good health.

The V call is TRBV7-9, the J call TRBJ1-3; maybe TRBD1 (5 bases). V was clipped by 2 bases and J by 0 bases, with 11 bases between them. The CDR3 is 16 residues long. Germline CDR1 and CDR2: SEHNR and FQNEAQ (reference sequence). For the CDR3, the DNA is TGTGCCAGCAGCTTAATCCGACAGCACTCTGGAAACACCATATATTTT. Protein product: CASSLIRQHSGNTIYF.

This sequence joins TRBV7-2 and TRBJ2-3, with 13 bases identical to TRBD2. CDR1 and CDR2 (germline): SGHTA, FQGNSA. The CDR3 is made up of 17 amino acids. Unmatched junction bases numbered 4, after V lost 4 bases and J lost 0 bases. CDR3 in DNA: TGTGCCAGCAGCTGGACTAGCGGGGGACCTAGCACAGATACGCAGTATTTT. This translates into CASSWTSGGPSTDTQYF.

This chain joins TRBV19 and TRBJ2-1; TRBD2 matches 11 bases. J was trimmed by 4 bases and V by 5 bases; bases with no gene match: 4. The CDR3 is 15 residues long. CDR1 LNHDA and CDR2 SQIVND come from the germline V gene (reference sequence). The CDR3 bases are TGTGCCAGTAGTGAAGGGACTAGCGGATACAATGAGCAGTTCTTC. Its protein is CASSEGTSGYNEQFF.

The chain uses TRBV3-1 (or the pseudogene TRBV3-2) and TRBJ2-5; 13 nucleotides line up with TRBD2. The V segment lost 0 bases and the J segment 4 bases; nucleotides outside the gene matches: 5. Germline values: CDR1 LGHDT, CDR2 YNNKEL (reference sequence). The CDR3 sequence is 17 residues long. The chain's CDR3 is CASSQETGLAGVETQYF. For the CDR3, the DNA is TGTGCCAGCAGCCAAGAGACTGGACTAGCGGGAGTAGAGACCCAGTACTTC.

The chain employs TRBV7-6 and TRBJ1-3; D uncertain. CDR3 length: 15 residues. With 1 base removed from V and 0 bases from J, the gap between germline ends came to 7 bases. The V gene's germline CDR1 is SGHVS and CDR2 FNYEAQ. CDR3 region: CASSLGAASGNTIYF. CDR3 in DNA: TGTGCCAGCAGCTTAGGGGCAGCCTCTGGAAACACCATATATTTT.

This chain links TRBV6-1 with TRBJ2-3; tentatively, D is TRBD1 (5 bases). The CDR3 is made up of 16 amino acids. From germline, CDR1 is MNHNS and CDR2 SASEGT. V gave up 2 bases and J gave up 5 bases, with 17 bases separating them. CDR3: CASSETPGRSGDTQYF. The CDR3 DNA follows: TGTGCCAGCAGTGAAACCCCAGGGCGGTCTGGAGATACGCAGTATTTT.

This chain uses TRBV25-1 with TRBJ2-5; 12 bases fit TRBD2. Germline CDR1 reads MGHDK; CDR2 reads SYGVNS. V trimming: 4 bases; J trimming: 11 bases; junction bases outside the gene matches: 8. The CDR3 loop spans 14 amino acids. DNA for the CDR3: TGTGCCAGCAGTGGGGGACTAGCGGGCACGGGTCAGTACTTC. It encodes CASSGGLAGTGQYF.

The J gene is TRBJ1-1, the V gene TRBV19; D remains unclear. Germline CDR1 reads LNHDA; CDR2 reads SQIVND (reference sequence). The germline V and J ends were trimmed by 3 bases and 5 bases, with 16 bases remaining between them. The CDR3 extends over 15 amino acids. The CDR3 sequence is CASSMSLGGGTEAFF. The CDR3, as DNA: TGTGCCAGTAGTATGTCTCTGGGTGGTGGAACTGAAGCTTTCTTT.

With respect to this clone: The same CDR3 also results from other DNA sequences found in this sample. This CDR3 is CASSFSWDGYTF. Here the CDR3 DNA reads TGTGCCAGCAGCTTTAGCTGGGATGGCTACACCTTC. This rearrangement joins TRBV5-5 to TRBJ1-2; no clear D. V was shortened by 2 bases and J by 6 bases, with 8 bases between the two germline ends. Germline loops: CDR1 SGHKS, CDR2 YYEKEE (reference sequence). CDR3 length: 12 residues.

The rearrangement links TRBV27 to TRBJ1-5, with a possible D match to TRBD1 (6 bases). V was pared by 6 bases and J by 3 bases, with 12 bases between. The germline V gene has CDR1 MNHEY and CDR2 SMNVEV (reference sequence). The CDR3 length is 14 residues. CDR3 sequence reads: CASSSDRFNQPQHF. The CDR3 nucleotides read TGTGCCAGCAGCAGTGACAGGTTCAATCAGCCCCAGCATTTT.

The chain uses TRBV5-6 and TRBJ2-3; D might be TRBD2 (5 bases). From germline, CDR1 is SGHDT and CDR2 YYEEEE. The CDR3 contains 16 residues. The V and J ends lost 2 bases and 6 bases respectively, with 19 bases between them. CDR3: CASSFGGGGDTDTQYF. The CDR3 DNA reads TGTGCCAGCAGCTTTGGAGGTGGAGGTGATACGGATACGCAGTATTTT.

V is TRBV4-1 and J is TRBJ1-4; TRBD1 matches at 7 bases. Germline V gives CDR1 MGHRA, CDR2 YSYEKL. CDR3 length: 20 amino acids. V lost 3 bases and J lost 0; bases outside the gene matches: 16. The CDR3 bases are TGCGCCAGCAGCCACCCCGGCACTAGCGGGACAGTAACAACTAATGAAAAACTGTTTTTT. This sequence encodes CASSHPGTSGTVTTNEKLFF.

This chain joins TRBV11-3 and TRBJ1-1; weak D call: TRBD1 (5 bases). With 2 bases removed from V and 7 bases from J, the gap between germline ends came to 8 bases. CDR1 and CDR2 from the germline V gene are SGHNT and YENEEA. CDR3 length: 12 residues. CDR3 coding DNA: TGTGCCAGCAGCTTAATGGGGCGTGAAGCTTTCTTT. It yields the protein CASSLMGREAFF.

CDR3 loop: CAWTRVSYNSPLHF. The CDR3 DNA follows: TGTGCCTGGACAAGGGTCTCCTATAATTCACCCCTCCACTTT. This rearrangement joins TRBV30 to TRBJ1-6; no firm D call. V lost 4 bases and J 0 bases, leaving 7 bases between the germline ends. Germline values: CDR1 GTSNPN, CDR2 SVGIG (reference sequence). The CDR3 has 14 amino acids.

The V call is TRBV6-5, the J call TRBJ2-7; D may match TRBD1 or TRBD2 (5 bases each). CDR3 length equals 15 residues. Germline assignment: CDR1 MNHEY and CDR2 SVGAGI. Trimming took off 7 bases at V and 0 bases at J, with 16 bases between the two ends. DNA of the CDR3: TGTGCCAGCAATAAAGGGGACGCAGGCTCCTACGAGCAGTACTTC. It codes for CASNKGDAGSYEQYF.

The V call is TRBV7-8, the J call TRBJ1-1; perhaps TRBD1 as D (5 bases). The V and J ends lost 1 base and 0 bases respectively, with 6 bases between them. Germline V gives CDR1 SGHVS, CDR2 FQNEAQ. This CDR3 has 14 residues. The CDR3 reads CASSLGQMNTEAFF. Written as DNA, the CDR3 is TGTGCCAGCAGCTTAGGACAGATGAACACTGAAGCTTTCTTT.

The rearrangement uses TRBV18 and TRBJ2-2; D uncertain. CDR3 length: 16 residues. Germline CDR1 reads KGHSH; CDR2 reads LQKENI. V lost 2 bases and J lost 4, with 14 bases in between. DNA of the CDR3: TGTGCCAGCTCACCAGTAAACGCTGGTGGCACCGGGGAGCTGTTTTTT. It codes for CASSPVNAGGTGELFF.

The J gene is TRBJ1-2, the V gene TRBV18, with 10 bases lining up with TRBD1. The CDR3 has 16 amino acids. CDR1 and CDR2 from the germline V gene are KGHSH and LQKENI. J was trimmed by 5 bases and V by 0 bases; bases with no gene match: 6. The CDR3 region has the DNA TGTGCCAGCTCACCACCTTCAGGACAGGGGGTGTATGGCTACACCTTC. It specifies CASSPPSGQGVYGYTF.

The V gene is TRBV18, the J gene TRBJ2-7; D possibly uses TRBD1 or TRBD2 (6 bases each). The CDR3 is 17 amino acids. The germline gives CDR1 KGHSH, CDR2 LQKENI. V shed 3 bases and J shed 0 bases, with 18 bases lying between them. The CDR3 DNA reads as TGTGCCAGCTCACCTAATGGGGGGCAGTGGGGCTCCTACGAGCAGTACTTC. As protein: CASSPNGGQWGSYEQYF.

The chain recombines TRBV18 with TRBJ2-1; a possible D gene is TRBD1 (6 bases). V was pared by 4 bases and J by 1 base, with 8 bases between. CDR1 is KGHSH and CDR2 is LQKENI in the germline V gene. CDR3 size: 14 residues. The chain's CDR3 is CASSLQGSYNEQFF. CDR3 nucleotide sequence: TGTGCCAGCTCACTACAGGGATCCTACAATGAGCAGTTCTTC.

This sequence joins TRBV5-6 and TRBJ1-1; D may be TRBD1 (5 bases). Germline lookup yields CDR1 SGHDT and CDR2 YYEEEE. This CDR3 contains 13 residues. V lost 5 bases and J 4 bases, leaving 12 bases between the germline ends. This chain's CDR3 is CASSVAGPTEAFF. The CDR3 bases are TGTGCCAGCAGTGTAGCGGGACCCACTGAAGCTTTCTTT. Using reference TRBV5-6 and TRBJ1-1 for the parts outside the CDR3, the full variable domain is DAGVTQSPTHLIKTRGQQVTLRCSPKSGHDTVSWYQQALGQGPQFIFQYYEEEERQRGNFPDRFSGHQFPNYSSELNVNALLLGDSALYLCASSVAGPTEAFFGQGTRLTVV.

The V and J genes are TRBV10-2 and TRBJ1-2; tentatively, D is TRBD1 (5 bases). The CDR3 is 14 amino acids. V dropped 6 bases and J dropped 4 bases, with 15 bases sitting between them. The germline V gene has CDR1 WSHSY and CDR2 SAAADI. The CDR3 is CASSPNGGSYGYTF. In DNA form, the CDR3 reads TGCGCCAGCAGCCCAAACGGGGGGAGCTATGGCTACACCTTC.

The sample holds one count of this clone. V and J are TRBV5-4 and TRBJ1-1; 8 nucleotides match TRBD1. Germline CDR1 and CDR2: SGHNT and YYREEE (reference sequence). This CDR3 comprises 12 residues. After removal of 4 bases from V and 6 bases from J, the junction contained 2 bases not matched to a gene. The CDR3 sequence is CASSQGQAEAFF. The DNA of the CDR3 is TGTGCCAGCAGCCAGGGACAGGCTGAAGCTTTCTTT. Full variable domain (remainder filled in from reference TRBV5-4 and TRBJ1-1): ETGVTQSPTHLIKTRGQQVTLRCSSQSGHNTVSWYQQALGQGPQFIFQYYREEENGRGNFPPRFSGLQFPNYSSELNVNALELDDSALYLCASSQGQAEAFFGQGTRLTVV.

The V and J genes are TRBV7-9 and TRBJ1-2; 7 bases map to TRBD1. Germline lookup yields CDR1 SEHNR and CDR2 FQNEAQ (reference sequence). V lost 5 bases to trimming and J lost 4 bases; unmatched junction nucleotides: 7. The CDR3 extends over 14 amino acids. The CDR3 DNA is TGTGCCAGCAGCCTACAGGGGTTTGGCTATGGCTACACCTTC. It specifies CASSLQGFGYGYTF.

The chain couples TRBV18 to TRBJ1-6, with 10 bases aligning to TRBD1. Trimming removed 2 bases from V and 10 bases from J; junction bases left unmatched: 8. Germline values: CDR1 KGHSH, CDR2 LQKENI. The CDR3 is 16 residues long. The CDR3 sequence: CASSPRDRGSGSPLHF. DNA of the CDR3: TGTGCCAGCTCACCAAGGGACAGGGGTTCGGGATCACCCCTCCACTTT.

The CDR3 is CASSLVAAYNEQFF. In DNA form, the CDR3 reads TGTGCCAGCAGTTTAGTGGCGGCCTACAATGAGCAGTTCTTC. The gene calls are TRBV27 and TRBJ2-1; D not resolved. Trimming pared 2 bases from V and 2 bases from J, leaving 7 bases between. The CDR3 is 14 amino acids. Germline loops: CDR1 MNHEY, CDR2 SMNVEV (reference sequence).

This chain joins TRBV14 and TRBJ1-2; possible D gene TRBD1, 5 bases. This CDR3 is built from 14 residues. Germline CDR1 is SGHDN and CDR2 is FVKESK. Trimming left V 2 bases short and J 2 bases short, with 9 bases between. This CDR3 is CASSQRQPNYGYTF. CDR3 nucleotides: TGTGCCAGCAGCCAACGACAGCCAAACTATGGCTACACCTTC.

The chain uses TRBV20-1 and TRBJ1-2; 8 bases map to TRBD1. J was trimmed by 5 bases and V by 3 bases; bases with no gene match: 5. The CDR3 has 13 amino acids. Germline V gives CDR1 DFQATT, CDR2 SNEGSKA (reference sequence). The CDR3 DNA is TGCAGTGCTAGTAACAGGGGGGTTTATGGCTACACCTTC. Translated, it gives CSASNRGVYGYTF.